Here is one T cell receptor (beta chain) with its context. The CDR3 totals 14 residues. Germline V CDR1 and CDR2: MNHEY, SVGAGI. J was trimmed by 5 bases and V by 2 bases; bases with no gene match: 3. This record belongs to a study of CD8+ T cells in alopecia areata. About the research overall: The drug, oral tofacitinib, was given to treated patients at 5 to 10 mg twice daily.

Isolated RNA was reverse transcribed into cDNA used as the sequencing template. Clones were read by immunoSEQ multiplex PCR, and TCRdb kept only the in-frame ones, dropping some. The sample shows 150,000 to 200,000 clones, about 72% of them seen only once. CD4+ and CD8+ T cells were sorted from PBMCs. The rearrangement uses TRBV6-5 and TRBJ2-5; 9 nucleotides line up with TRBD1. The source was CD8+ T cells sorted from blood, collected at week 0. The clonotype comes from a human donor with alopecia areata. Written as DNA, the CDR3 is TGTGCCAGCAGTTACGGACAGGGGTGGGAGACCCAGTACTTC. It encodes CASSYGQGWETQYF.